The TCR beta chain described here comes from a study of T cell changes during pregnancy in multiple sclerosis. Per the germline V gene, CDR1 is MDHEN and CDR2 is SYDVKM. Trimming shortened V by 2 bases and J by 6 bases, and 11 bases separated the two germline ends. This CDR3 has 13 residues. Here immunoSEQ multiplex PCR was the method, and the copy in TCRdb shows in-frame clones only, minus some. This table holds more than 40,000 clones, more than 90% found once. The rearrangement links TRBV28 to TRBJ2-7; the D gene is possibly TRBD2 (5 bases). The source was CD8+ T cells from peripheral blood mononuclear cells, collected in the third trimester of pregnancy. The clonotype comes from a female donor with multiple sclerosis, enrolled in a pregnancy study. This CDR3 reads CASSLTRGVEQYF. For the CDR3, the DNA is TGTGCCAGCAGTTTAACTAGAGGAGTCGAGCAGTACTTC.